This record concerns one TCR beta chain sequence. Its antigen is unknown. One end of the junction is discordant with germline, which a read error may explain. This specimen belongs to a study of T cells after yellow fever vaccination. Study findings and constraints: Clonotypes found in both CD4 and CD8 compartments made up a small share.

Generation of TCR cDNA used 5'RACE template switching (which added a universal primer site and UMIs). A single record per CDR3 protein comes from TCRdb applying MiXCR to the 5' RACE reads. The sample has fewer than 500,000 distinct CDR3 sequences; 18% are singletons. Germline assignment: CDR1 ENHRY and CDR2 SYGVKD. This CDR3 contains 17 residues. The clonotype originates from a man in his late teens or twenties who received the YFV17D yellow fever vaccine. V gene TRBV10-3 combines with J gene TRBJ2-4, with TRBD2 matching 7 bases. The sequenced sample was PBMCs, obtained before the yellow fever booster vaccination. The CDR3 DNA reads TGTGCCAGCAGTCATCACAAATTAGACCCTAGCGGTCACATTCAGTACTTC. It is translated as CASSHHKLDPSGHIQYF.